The 15 T cell receptor beta chains in this list originate from one sample, sequenced in a study of T-cell reconstitution after alpha-beta-depleted transplantation in children. Unique molecular identifiers were used to barcode this TCRbeta library. A single record per CDR3 protein comes from TCRdb applying MiXCR to the PCR reads. The top ten clones hold about 15% of a sample with approximately 520,000 distinct CDR3 sequences, 9.5% to 12% of them seen once. The input for sequencing was PBMCs, mostly from graft donor cells, taken 180 days after TCRalphabeta/CD19-depleted stem cell transplant. Every receptor here comes from a female patient younger than 10 who had a stem cell transplant for aplastic anemia, so the T cells may come from the graft donor.

A few counts support this clonotype. This chain links TRBV13 with TRBJ2-7, with TRBD2 identical over 9 bases. V shed 5 bases and J 3 bases; nucleotides not matched to a gene: 11. Germline V gene sequence: CDR1 PRHDT, CDR2 FYEKMQ (reference sequence). CDR3 length equals 16 residues. The CDR3 region has the DNA TGTGCCAGCAGCAGGGGAGTAAGGCGGGAGGGCTACGAGCAGTACTTC. Protein product: CASSRGVRREGYEQYF. The full variable domain, with the rest looked up from reference TRBV13 and TRBJ2-7, is AAGVIQSPRHLIKEKRETATLKCYPIPRHDTVYWYQQGPGQDPQFLISFYEKMQSDKGSIPDRFSAQQFSDYHSELNMSSLELGDSALYFCASSRGVRREGYEQYFGPGTRLTVT.

This chain links TRBV28 with TRBJ1-1; D is unclear. The CDR3 is made up of 13 amino acids. Germline CDR1 reads MDHEN; CDR2 reads SYDVKM. The V end was cut by 8 bases, the J end by 4 bases, with 14 bases between. CDR3 sequence: CASSTPRGTEAFF. The CDR3 DNA reads TGTGCCAGCTCGACACCTCGTGGCACTGAAGCTTTCTTT.

The V and J genes are TRBV15 and TRBJ2-7; D may be TRBD2 (6 bases). Looked up from germline, CDR1 is LNHNV and CDR2 is YYDKDF (reference sequence). The germline V and J ends were trimmed by 0 bases and 6 bases, with 18 bases remaining between them. The CDR3 runs 16 residues. CDR3 sequence: CATSRDTGLGAGEQYF. The CDR3 DNA is TGTGCCACCAGCAGAGATACGGGACTGGGTGCGGGCGAGCAGTACTTC.

The rearrangement joins TRBV30 to TRBJ2-1; perhaps TRBD2 as D (6 bases). Per the germline V gene, CDR1 is GTSNPN and CDR2 is SVGIG (reference sequence). This CDR3 comprises 16 residues. Trimming stripped 1 base from V and 0 bases from J, with 13 bases between. The DNA of the CDR3 is TGTGCCTGGAGTGCTCTAGCGCCGTACTCCTACAATGAGCAGTTCTTC. Translation: CAWSALAPYSYNEQFF.

This clonotype was observed a handful of times. The CDR3 spells CASSLLTGTAYNEQFF. The DNA of the CDR3 is TGCGCCAGCAGCCTGCTCACCGGGACAGCTTACAATGAGCAGTTCTTC. This chain joins TRBV5-1 and TRBJ2-1; TRBD1 matches 7 bases. Germline V gene lookup returns CDR1 SGHRS and CDR2 YFSETQ. With 4 bases clipped from V and 4 bases from J, the junction kept 11 bases outside the gene matches. This CDR3 comprises 16 residues. The full variable domain, its missing parts supplied by reference TRBV5-1 and TRBJ2-1, is KAGVTQTPRYLIKTRGQQVTLSCSPISGHRSVSWYQQTPGQGLQFLFEYFSETQRNKGNFPGRFSGRQFSNSRSEMNVSTLELGDSALYLCASSLLTGTAYNEQFFGPGTRLTVL.

This clonotype was seen repeatedly, ten times or more. V is TRBV15 and J is TRBJ1-1; no firm D call. The CDR3 length is 11 residues. The V end was cut by 0 bases, the J end by 5 bases, with 1 base between. CDR1 LNHNV and CDR2 YYDKDF come from the germline V gene (reference sequence). The CDR3 DNA is TGTGCCACCAGCAGAGAGACTGAAGCTTTCTTT. Translation gives CATSRETEAFF.

This sequence joins TRBV11-2 and TRBJ2-5, with 8 nucleotides matching TRBD2. This CDR3 spans 17 amino acids. From germline, CDR1 is SGHAT and CDR2 FQNNGV. After removal of 1 base from V and 1 base from J, the junction contained 8 bases not matched to a gene. CDR3 protein: CASSLVGASGLQETQYF. The CDR3 DNA reads as TGTGCCAGCAGCTTAGTAGGGGCTAGCGGGCTCCAAGAGACCCAGTACTTC.

This clonotype was seen at least ten times. The CDR3 spells CASSLVWKSSYEQYF. For the CDR3, the DNA is TGTGCCAGCAGCTTAGTGTGGAAAAGCTCCTACGAGCAGTACTTC. The rearrangement joins TRBV7-2 to TRBJ2-7; D ambiguous. Germline values: CDR1 SGHTA, CDR2 FQGNSA. Deletions cut 1 base from V and 0 bases from J, with 10 bases between. The CDR3 sequence is 15 residues long.

This clonotype was detected only a few times. V usage is TRBV20-1 and J usage is TRBJ2-3; D gene uncertain. Germline V gene lookup returns CDR1 DFQATT and CDR2 SNEGSKA (reference sequence). The germline V and J ends were trimmed by 0 bases and 1 base, with 11 bases remaining between them. The CDR3 spans 15 residues. CDR3 sequence (DNA): TGCAGTGCTAGAGATCCCCAGACGGGCACAGATACGCAGTATTTT. Residues: CSARDPQTGTDTQYF.

The sample holds a few counts of this clonotype. The J gene is TRBJ2-4, the V gene TRBV11-3; D is unclear. This CDR3 is 15 amino acids long. The germline V and J ends were trimmed by 5 bases and 7 bases, with 18 bases remaining between them. CDR1 SGHNT and CDR2 YENEEA come from the germline V gene. The CDR3 coding sequence is TGTGCCAGCAGCCCGACCTATCGGGTGGGTAACATTCAGTACTTC. It is translated as CASSPTYRVGNIQYF.

Many counts were recorded for this clonotype. The chain joins TRBV25-1 to TRBJ2-7; possibly TRBD2 for D (6 bases). This CDR3 spans 14 amino acids. CDR1 MGHDK and CDR2 SYGVNS come from the germline V gene. Trimming left V 5 bases short and J 4 bases short, with 15 bases between. CDR3 sequence: CASSSGPAEYEQYF. For the CDR3, the DNA is TGTGCCAGCAGTAGCGGGCCAGCAGAATACGAGCAGTACTTC.

This clonotype was counted between two and nine times. The genes are TRBV6-2 or TRBV6-3 and TRBJ2-7; no definite D call. V was cut by 5 bases and J by 4 bases, with 6 bases left in between. CDR1 is MNHEY and CDR2 is SVGEGT in the germline V gene. This CDR3 contains 11 residues. CDR3 in DNA: TGTGCCAGCAGTATTGGGTACGAGCAGTACGTC. Translating gives CASSIGYEQYV.

The rearrangement joins TRBV27 to TRBJ2-7; 8 bases agree with TRBD1. CDR3 length: 16 amino acids. Germline V CDR1 and CDR2: MNHEY, SMNVEV (reference sequence). Unmatched junction bases numbered 12, after V lost 5 bases and J lost 3 bases. The DNA for the CDR3 is TGTGCCAGCAGTCCCCACACCGGGACAGGTGTCTACGAGCAGTACTTC. This sequence encodes CASSPHTGTGVYEQYF.

This clonotype came up a few times. The chain joins TRBV7-9 to TRBJ2-1, with 8 bases lining up with TRBD2. This CDR3 has 15 residues. Trimming took 5 bases from V and 4 from J; bases not matched to a gene: 7. Germline V lookup: CDR1 SEHNR, CDR2 FQNEAQ (reference sequence). CDR3 sequence reads: CASSAVPSGYNEQFF. CDR3 nucleotide sequence: TGTGCCAGCAGCGCAGTCCCTAGCGGGTACAATGAGCAGTTCTTC.

This clonotype was picked up many times. This chain uses TRBV5-1 with TRBJ2-5; D gene unclear. The V gene's germline CDR1 is SGHRS and CDR2 YFSETQ. V lost 4 bases, J lost 2 bases, and 6 bases lay in between. This CDR3 has 12 amino acids. CDR3 bases: TGCGCCAGCAGCCCACGGCAAGAGACCCAGTACTTC. It is translated as CASSPRQETQYF.